This T cell receptor (beta chain) was found in a study of blood T cell repertoires in COVID-19. Original processing notes: Reference gene primers were amplified, and this amplification served to estimate nucleated cell counts. Here immunoSEQ multiplex PCR was the method, and the copy in TCRdb shows in-frame clones only, minus some. The DNA was the basis for D and trimming; V, J and clone size are from that table. The sample shows 250,000 to 300,000 clones, 80% to 90% of them seen only once. Looked up from germline, CDR1 is MNHEY and CDR2 is SVGAGI. CDR3 length equals 14 residues. Deletions cut 3 bases from V and 5 bases from J, with 13 bases between.

Sequenced material: peripheral blood. This chain links TRBV6-5 with TRBJ2-5; weak D call: TRBD2 (5 bases). The TCR was taken from a woman aged 70 to 79 with COVID-19, enrolled during active disease. The CDR3 spells CASSYGRVSETQYF. The DNA of the CDR3 is TGTGCCAGCAGTTATGGGCGGGTATCGGAGACCCAGTACTTC.